These T cell receptor beta chains were read from a single sample in a study of response to subunit inactivated influenza vaccine. TCRdb processed the RT-PCR reads anew with MiXCR; each CDR3 protein has one entry. The data show around 710,000 distinct CDR3 sequences, approximately 15% seen once. The source material was PBMCs from blood, sampled around two weeks before vaccination. These receptors came from a man aged 50-60 years who received an inactivated influenza vaccine. Both conserved end residues are part of each CDR3. A D gene is named only where the DNA matches it firmly. Clone size appears in some rows only: once, few, many, or a class for an expanded clone.

CDR3 length | J gene | V gene | clone size | D gene | CDR3 DNA | CDR3 protein
15 | TRBJ1-2 | TRBV6-1 | many | TRBD1 | TGTGCCAGCGGTCGTTCCGGGACAGGAGGCTATGGCTACACCTTC | CASGRSGTGGYGYTF
16 | TRBJ2-3 | TRBV5-1 | many | . | TGCGCCAGCAGCTTGGGCGCCAGGTTGAGCACAGATACGCAGTATTTT | CASSLGARLSTDTQYF
14 | TRBJ2-7 | TRBV27 | few | . | TGTGCCAGCAGTCTGAAGGGACGGAACTACGAGCAGTACTTC | CASSLKGRNYEQYF
17 | TRBJ2-3 | TRBV7-2 | . | TRBD2 | TGTGCCAGCAGCTTAGTTCCAGCGGGGGGAAGCACAGATACGCAGTATTTT | CASSLVPAGGSTDTQYF
15 | TRBJ2-1 | TRBV20-1 | . | . | TGCAGTGCTAGAGATGGGCGGAGCTCCTACAATGAGCAGTTCTTC | CSARDGRSSYNEQFF
17 | TRBJ2-2 | TRBV30 | . | TRBD2 | TGTGCCTGGAGTAGTCAGTGGACTAGTTCGAACACCGGGGAGCTGTTTTTT | CAWSSQWTSSNTGELFF
15 | TRBJ2-7 | TRBV5-1 | few | . | TGCGCCAGCAGCTTGACGGGGGACCAGACCTACGAGCAGTACTTC | CASSLTGDQTYEQYF
14 | TRBJ2-7 | TRBV5-1 | few | . | TGCGCCAGCAGCTTGGGGGTTCGGGGCGACGGGCAGTACTTC | CASSLGVRGDGQYF
17 | TRBJ2-5 | TRBV11-2 | . | . | TGTGCCAGCAGCTTAGCCGTACTCCTGGGGGGCCAAGAGACCCAGTACTTC | CASSLAVLLGGQETQYF
15 | TRBJ2-5 | TRBV7-8 | . | TRBD1 | TGTGCCAGCAGCCCTGGGCGACAGGGTCGAGAGACCCAGTACTTC | CASSPGRQGRETQYF
16 | TRBJ2-1 | TRBV11-2 | few | . | TGTGCCAGCAGCTTAAGCGGCAGGGCCCTTTACAATGAGCAGTTCTTC | CASSLSGRALYNEQFF
14 | TRBJ2-5 | TRBV20-1 | many | . | TGCAGTGCTAGTGTGAGGGGAGCATCAGAGACCCAGTACTTC | CSASVRGASETQYF
15 | TRBJ1-1 | TRBV6-1 | . | . | TGTGCCAGCAGTCCTCGGGGCAGCGCGAACACTGAAGCTTTCTTT | CASSPRGSANTEAFF
16 | TRBJ2-1 | TRBV18 | . | . | TGTGCCAGCTCAAAAACGCCAGACCCGACCTACAATGAGCAGTTCTTC | CASSKTPDPTYNEQFF
13 | TRBJ1-1 | TRBV5-1 | few | . | TGCGCCAGCAGAGTGGAAATGAACACTGAAGCTTTCTTT | CASRVEMNTEAFF
13 | TRBJ2-1 | TRBV5-4 | . | TRBD1 | TGTGCCAGCAGCTTAACAGGGGGCGATGAGCAGTTCTTC | CASSLTGGDEQFF
19 | TRBJ1-1 | TRBV14 | few | . | TGTGCCAGCAGCCAGCCACTGGATAGCCACTTATTCCTGAACACTGAAGCTTTCTTT | CASSQPLDSHLFLNTEAFF
15 | TRBJ2-7 | TRBV15 | . | . | TGTGCCACCAGCAGTCGACGGGACGCCAAAGTAGAGCAGTACTTC | CATSSRRDAKVEQYF
15 | TRBJ2-7 | TRBV11-2 | . | TRBD2 | TGTGCCAGCAGGGCGGTAGCGGGCAAAGACTACGAGCAGTACTTC | CASRAVAGKDYEQYF
14 | TRBJ2-7 | TRBV20-1 | few | TRBD2 | TGCAGTGCTAGTCGGGGACTAGCGGCCTACGAGCAGTACTTC | CSASRGLAAYEQYF
14 | TRBJ1-2 | TRBV12-3/TRBV12-4 | . | . | TGTGCCACCTCCTTAGGGACCCTTAACTATGGCTACACCTTC | CATSLGTLNYGYTF
15 | TRBJ2-7 | TRBV25-1 | many | TRBD2 | TGTGCCAGCAGTGATGCGGGAGGCCCCTTTTACGAGCAGTACTTC | CASSDAGGPFYEQYF
16 | TRBJ2-2 | TRBV10-2 | many | . | TGCGCCAGCAGACCTATGACGGTTGCGAACACCGGGGAGCTGTTTTTT | CASRPMTVANTGELFF
16 | TRBJ2-3 | TRBV7-9 | . | TRBD2 | TGTGCCAGCAGCCAGGGACTAGCGGGAGTAGCAGATACGCAGTATTTT | CASSQGLAGVADTQYF
15 | TRBJ2-5 | TRBV5-1 | . | TRBD1 | TGCGCCAGCAGCAACCCCGGGACAGGGGGAGAGACCCAGTACTTC | CASSNPGTGGETQYF
15 | TRBJ1-2 | TRBV20-1 | few | TRBD1 | TGCAGTGCTATGAACCCGGGACAGGGAGTCTTAGGCTACACCTTC | CSAMNPGQGVLGYTF
15 | TRBJ2-1 | TRBV5-1 | few | . | TGCGCCAGCATTCCCGACCGGGCATCTTACAATGAGCAGTTCTTC | CASIPDRASYNEQFF
13 | TRBJ2-1 | TRBV20-1 | . | . | TGCAGTGCTACCGGGGTAGCGATCAATGAGCAGTTCTTC | CSATGVAINEQFF
14 | TRBJ2-1 | TRBV5-5 | . | . | TGTGCCAGCAGCTTGGTTGGGAACAACAATGAGCAGTTCTTC | CASSLVGNNNEQFF
15 | TRBJ2-7 | TRBV2 | . | TRBD2 | TGTGCCAGCGATACTAGCGGTGGTGGCTCCTACGAGCAGTACTTC | CASDTSGGGSYEQYF
15 | TRBJ2-7 | TRBV29-1 | few | TRBD1 | TGCAGCGTTGAAAGCGACAGGGGCCTTTACTACGAGCAGTACTTC | CSVESDRGLYYEQYF
15 | TRBJ2-2 | TRBV3-1 | few | . | TGTGCCAGCAGCCAAGACCCCTCGAACACCGGGGAGCTGTTTTTT | CASSQDPSNTGELFF
17 | TRBJ2-2 | TRBV4-1 | . | TRBD1 | TGCGCCAGCAGCCAAGAAGGGACAGGGGGCAGCACCGGGGAGCTGTTTTTT | CASSQEGTGGSTGELFF
15 | TRBJ2-1 | TRBV2 | few | TRBD1 | TGTGCCAGCAGTGAGGACAGGTCCCTACGAAATGAGCAGTTCTTC | CASSEDRSLRNEQFF
13 | TRBJ1-2 | TRBV12-3/TRBV12-4 | few | . | TGTGCCAGCACCCCGGGGACGGGCTATGGCTACACCTTC | CASTPGTGYGYTF
13 | TRBJ2-5 | TRBV12-5 | . | . | TGTGCTAGTGGTTTGGTAGGTGGAGAGACCCAGTACTTC | CASGLVGGETQYF
14 | TRBJ2-1 | TRBV20-1 | . | TRBD2 | TGCAGAGGACTAGCGGGAGCTCTTGACAATGAGCAGTTCTTC | CRGLAGALDNEQFF
17 | TRBJ2-5 | TRBV20-1 | few | TRBD2 | TGCAGTGCTAGTCCACTTGGACTAGCGGGGAACCAAGAGACCCAGTACTTC | CSASPLGLAGNQETQYF
15 | TRBJ1-6 | TRBV20-1 | . | TRBD1 | TGCAGTGCTAGAGGATATGACAGGGTTGATTCACCCCTCCACTTT | CSARGYDRVDSPLHF
15 | TRBJ2-7 | TRBV4-1 | . | TRBD1 | TGCGCCAGTACCGCTCCCGGGACAGGGTCCCACGAGCAGTACTTC | CASTAPGTGSHEQYF
18 | TRBJ2-7 | TRBV5-1 | few | . | TGCGCCAGCAGCTTGGGGATCCGAGGAGGTCACCAAACCTACGAGCAGTACTTC | CASSLGIRGGHQTYEQYF
14 | TRBJ2-7 | TRBV11-2 | . | TRBD2 | TGTGCCAGCAGCTTAGCGGGACTAGCCTACGAGCAGTACTTC | CASSLAGLAYEQYF
14 | TRBJ1-5 | TRBV7-9 | . | . | TGTGCCAGCAGCCCCATGGACGGCAATCAGCCCCAGCATTTT | CASSPMDGNQPQHF
12 | TRBJ2-1 | TRBV11-3 | . | . | TGTGCCAGCAGCACCGCTGGGGAGACCCAGTTCTTC | CASSTAGETQFF
16 | TRBJ2-5 | TRBV4-3 | . | TRBD2 | TGCGCCAGCAGCCAAGATTTCCAGGGAGGGTCGGAGACCCAGTACTTC | CASSQDFQGGSETQYF
13 | TRBJ2-2 | TRBV12-3/TRBV12-4 | . | . | TGTGCCAATTCCCTCGGGGACACCGGGGAGCTGTTTTTT | CANSLGDTGELFF
14 | TRBJ2-7 | TRBV27 | once | . | TGTGCCAGCAGTTTAGGAGGGGACGGCTACGAGCAGTACTTC | CASSLGGDGYEQYF
13 | TRBJ2-1 | TRBV20-1 | few | . | TGCAGTGCTAGCGGGGACTCCTACAATGAGCAGTTCTTC | CSASGDSYNEQFF
16 | TRBJ2-1 | TRBV6-1 | few | TRBD2 | TGTGCCAGCAGCTCGGGGGGACTAGCACTGTCTCGTGAGCAGTTCTTC | CASSSGGLALSREQFF
15 | TRBJ2-5 | TRBV5-8 | few | . | TGTGCCAGCAGCTACGGGGGACAGCTCGGGGAGACCCAGTACTTC | CASSYGGQLGETQYF
16 | TRBJ1-2 | TRBV4-1 | . | TRBD1 | TGCGCCAGCAGCCAAGTCAGGGGGCAGACAGTCTATGGCTACACCTTC | CASSQVRGQTVYGYTF
15 | TRBJ2-3 | TRBV5-1 | few | . | TGCGCCAGCAGCTTGACCCCCCTTAGCACAGATACGCAGTATTTT | CASSLTPLSTDTQYF
14 | TRBJ2-3 | TRBV27 | few | TRBD2 | TGTGCCAGCAGAGCCCTAGCGGGTACAGATACGCAGTATTTT | CASRALAGTDTQYF
15 | TRBJ2-2 | TRBV5-1 | many | . | TGCGCCAGCAGCTATGGACAAGTACCTACCGGGGAGCTGTTTTTT | CASSYGQVPTGELFF
15 | TRBJ1-5 | TRBV2 | few | TRBD1 | TGTGCCAGCAGTGAGGACAGGCCTAGCAATCAGCCCCAGCATTTT | CASSEDRPSNQPQHF
15 | TRBJ2-7 | TRBV7-9 | . | . | TGTGCCAGCAGCCAATCAGGGTGGCCCTTCTACGAGCAGTACTTC | CASSQSGWPFYEQYF
18 | TRBJ2-7 | TRBV5-1 | many | . | TGCGCCAGCAGCTTGTATCCACCGGTAGATGGGATCTCCTACGAGCAGTACTTC | CASSLYPPVDGISYEQYF
14 | TRBJ2-5 | TRBV20-1 | many | TRBD2 | TGCAGTGCAAGGGGGACTAGCAGACAAGAGACCCAGTACTTC | CSARGTSRQETQYF
14 | TRBJ1-6 | TRBV11-1 | few | TRBD1 | TGTGCCAGCACCGCCGGGACAGCTAATTCACCCCTCCACTTT | CASTAGTANSPLHF